This passage covers 15 T cell receptor beta chains from one sample sequenced in a study of cytomegalovirus exposure and HLA in healthy donors. The PCR employed 60 Vbeta primers together with 13 Jbeta primers. Sequencing used immunoSEQ multiplex PCR; TCRdb keeps in-frame clones, though not all of them. The sample includes around 64,000 clones, approximately 58% of them seen just once. Specimen: PBMCs. These receptors came from a woman in her 50s in good health and CMV-seronegative.

This sequence joins TRBV9 and TRBJ1-2, with 7 bases matching TRBD1. This CDR3 contains 13 residues. V trimming: 6 bases; J trimming: 8 bases; junction bases outside the gene matches: 10. The germline CDR1 and CDR2 sequences are SGDLS and YYNGEE. CDR3 in amino acids: CASNDRVGGGYTF. The DNA for the CDR3 is TGTGCCAGCAACGACAGGGTGGGGGGCGGCTACACCTTC.

The chain is built from TRBV11-3 and TRBJ1-1; 7 bases are a match to TRBD1. The CDR3 consists of 15 residues. CDR1 SGHNT and CDR2 YENEEA come from the germline V gene. V gave up 5 bases and J gave up 0 bases; unmatched junction bases: 6. CDR3 DNA: TGTGCCAGCAGCCCACGGACAGGCATGAACACTGAAGCTTTCTTT. Its translation is CASSPRTGMNTEAFF. Combining the CDR3 with reference TRBV11-3 and TRBJ1-1 gives the whole variable domain EAGVVQSPRYKIIEKKQPVAFWCNPISGHNTLYWYLQNLGQGPELLIRYENEEAVDDSQLPKDRFSAERLKGVDSTLKIQPAELGDSAVYLCASSPRTGMNTEAFFGQGTRLTVV.

This clone came up once. This rearrangement joins TRBV5-4 to TRBJ2-1; 7 nucleotides match TRBD2. The CDR3 loop spans 17 amino acids. Germline V lookup: CDR1 SGHNT, CDR2 YYREEE (reference sequence). With 2 bases clipped from V and 6 bases from J, the junction kept 14 bases outside the gene matches. The CDR3: CASSFQVSGSGLNEQFF. CDR3 DNA: TGTGCCAGCAGCTTCCAAGTTAGCGGGTCCGGTCTCAATGAGCAGTTCTTC.

The CDR3 region has the DNA TGTGCCAGCAGCTTAGCGAGGGCTAGCGGGAGCATCGAGCAGTACTTC. It is translated as CASSLARASGSIEQYF. The rearrangement uses TRBV7-2 and TRBJ2-7, with TRBD2 matching 10 bases. The CDR3 is made up of 16 amino acids. Germline assignment: CDR1 SGHTA and CDR2 FQGNSA. Unmatched junction bases numbered 8, after V lost 0 bases and J lost 6 bases. The whole variable domain, remainder taken from reference TRBV7-2 and TRBJ2-7, is GAGVSQSPSNKVTEKGKDVELRCDPISGHTALYWYRQSLGQGLEFLIYFQGNSAPDKSGLPSDRFSAERTGGSVSTLTIQRTQQEDSAVYLCASSLARASGSIEQYFGPGTRLTVT.

The rearrangement joins TRBV5-4 to TRBJ1-2, with 7 bases lining up with TRBD1. Germline-derived CDR1 and CDR2 are SGHNT and YYREEE (reference sequence). V was clipped by 0 bases and J by 4 bases; unmatched bases: 3. The CDR3 extends over 14 amino acids. The CDR3 spells CASSLEDRIYGYTF. Here the CDR3 DNA reads TGTGCCAGCAGCTTGGAGGACAGGATCTATGGCTACACCTTC.

This clone has just a few counts. The chain couples TRBV7-9 to TRBJ2-7; D might be TRBD1 (5 bases). Trimming removed 1 base from V and 1 base from J, with 14 bases in between. This CDR3 is built from 16 residues. The germline V gene has CDR1 SEHNR and CDR2 FQNEAQ (reference sequence). The CDR3 region has the DNA TGTGCCAGCAGCTTAGTCGGCAAGGGGCTTTCCTACGAGCAGTACTTC. Its translation is CASSLVGKGLSYEQYF.

The rearrangement links TRBV9 to TRBJ2-5; TRBD1 might be the D (5 bases). Looked up from germline, CDR1 is SGDLS and CDR2 is YYNGEE. The CDR3 length is 14 residues. Trimming shortened V by 4 bases and J by 1 base, and 11 bases separated the two germline ends. Written as DNA, the CDR3 is TGTGCCAGCAGCCGAGGTACAGGCCAAGAGACCCAGTACTTC. This gives the protein CASSRGTGQETQYF.

The chain joins TRBV30 to TRBJ2-5, with a weak D call TRBD2 (5 bases). CDR3 length equals 12 residues. Deletions cut 5 bases from V and 3 bases from J, with 10 bases between. Germline V gene lookup returns CDR1 GTSNPN and CDR2 SVGIG (reference sequence). The CDR3 here is CAWDYLEETQYF. DNA of the CDR3: TGTGCCTGGGACTACCTTGAAGAGACCCAGTACTTC.

The chain carries TRBV28 and TRBJ1-5; 9 bases fit TRBD1. This CDR3 region has 16 residues. The trim removed 4 bases at V and 4 bases at J, leaving 8 bases unmatched. Looked up from germline, CDR1 is MDHEN and CDR2 is SYDVKM. This CDR3 reads CASSSQGQGVNQPQHF. DNA of the CDR3: TGTGCCAGCAGTTCTCAGGGACAGGGCGTTAATCAGCCCCAGCATTTT.

The chain joins TRBV10-3 to TRBJ2-6; D unresolved. V dropped 3 bases and J dropped 0 bases, with 12 bases sitting between them. Germline V gene lookup returns CDR1 ENHRY and CDR2 SYGVKD. The CDR3 extends over 17 amino acids. The CDR3 sequence: CAISEMWSYSGANVLTF. DNA of the CDR3: TGTGCCATCAGTGAAATGTGGAGTTACTCTGGGGCCAACGTCCTGACTTTC.

The gene calls are TRBV19 and TRBJ2-7; D gene unclear. The CDR3 has 14 residues. Germline-derived CDR1 and CDR2 are LNHDA and SQIVND (reference sequence). Trimming left V 5 bases short and J 1 base short, with 12 bases between. CDR3 nucleotide sequence: TGTGCCAGTAGTCCCCAGACACCTTCCTACGAGCAGTACTTC. Translating gives CASSPQTPSYEQYF.

A few counts support this clone. This chain connects TRBV14 to TRBJ1-1; D remains ambiguous. Between the trimmed V and J ends, which lost 0 bases and 11 bases, there was a span of 4 bases. The germline V gene has CDR1 SGHDN and CDR2 FVKESK. This CDR3 comprises 10 residues. The CDR3 bases are TGTGCCAGCAGCCAAGAATCGGCTTTCTTT. Protein: CASSQESAFF.

CDR3 sequence reads: CASSFRGAGTSGSYNEQFF. CDR3 nucleotide sequence: TGTGCCAGCAGCTTTCGCGGGGCCGGGACTAGCGGCTCCTACAATGAGCAGTTCTTC. V usage is TRBV5-4 and J usage is TRBJ2-1; the match to TRBD2 covers 11 bases. The V gene's germline CDR1 is SGHNT and CDR2 YYREEE (reference sequence). With V trimmed by 2 bases and J by 0 bases, 10 bases remained unmatched. The CDR3 runs to 19 residues.

The chain combines TRBV5-1 with TRBJ1-1; D not certain. The germline CDR1 and CDR2 sequences are SGHRS and YFSETQ. V lost 0 bases and J 7 bases, leaving 13 bases between the germline ends. This CDR3 contains 14 residues. CDR3 sequence (DNA): TGCGCCAGCAGCTTGGAGAGGGCGTATGGTGAAGCTTTCTTT. As protein: CASSLERAYGEAFF.

This clone was picked up many times. Additional DNA sequences in this sample encode the identical CDR3. The rearrangement joins TRBV5-1 to TRBJ1-1; maybe TRBD1 (5 bases). CDR1 and CDR2 from the germline V gene are SGHRS and YFSETQ. Trimming cost V 2 bases and J 3 bases, with 11 bases left between them. The CDR3 spans 14 residues. The CDR3, as DNA: TGCGCCAGCAGCTTCACAGGTGGGGACACTGAAGCTTTCTTT. It is translated as CASSFTGGDTEAFF.